Below are 17 T cell receptor beta chains sequenced from a single sample in a study of T cells in Graves' hyperthyroidism and ophthalmopathy. It was RNA transcripts that yielded the amplified TCR beta CDR3 regions. In the first-round RT-PCR of the TCR CDR3, the HTBI primer set was used. MiXCR, applied by TCRdb to the multiplex PCR reads, yields one record per CDR3 protein. Counted here are 500,000 to 600,000 distinct CDR3 sequences, roughly 46% occurring once; the ten biggest clones make up 15% to 20%. Sequenced material: peripheral blood or thyroid tissue (not recorded which). Receptors were obtained from an adult woman with Graves' disease, either hyperthyroidism or ophthalmopathy (not recorded which).

This clonotype turned up a few times. The chain couples TRBV12-3 or TRBV12-4 to TRBJ1-1; TRBD1 might be the D (6 bases). Trimming removed 5 bases from V and 7 bases from J, with 17 bases in between. This CDR3 is 14 amino acids long. This chain's CDR3 is CASSPGPDRDEAFF. CDR3 in DNA: TGTGCCAGCAGTCCAGGCCCGGACAGAGATGAAGCTTTCTTT.

Points on this clonotype: Possible read error: a much larger clone is one base away. The chain couples TRBV5-6 to TRBJ2-2; tentatively, D is TRBD1 (6 bases). V lost 4 bases and J 5 bases, leaving 21 bases between the germline ends. This CDR3 is built from 17 residues. Per germline, CDR1 SGHDT and CDR2 YYEEEE. The CDR3 nucleotides are TGTGCCAGCAGCGCAACAGAGGGGGATAATGGAACCGGGGAGCTGTTTTTT. It yields the protein CASSATEGDNGTGELFF.

This chain joins TRBV7-8 and TRBJ2-7; 11 nucleotides match TRBD2. V lost 8 bases to trimming and J lost 1 base; unmatched junction nucleotides: 13. CDR3 length equals 17 residues. Germline CDR1 SGHVS, CDR2 FQNEAQ. CDR3 sequence (DNA): TGTGCCAGCCCGCCGGGAGGACTAGCGGGTCCATCCTACGAGCAGTACTTC. Protein product: CASPPGGLAGPSYEQYF.

This clonotype was found many times. The V gene is TRBV20-1, the J gene TRBJ1-5; D gene uncertain. Deletions cut 1 base from V and 5 bases from J, with 9 bases between. Germline CDR1 DFQATT, CDR2 SNEGSKA (reference sequence). There are 13 residues in the CDR3. The CDR3 DNA reads TGCAGTGCTAGAGGGGGAATACATCAGCCCCAGCATTTT. Translated: CSARGGIHQPQHF.

There are many counts of this clonotype. The V and J genes are TRBV20-1 and TRBJ1-2, with a tentative D call TRBD1 (5 bases). V shed 4 bases and J shed 2 bases, with 8 bases lying between them. The CDR3 runs to 12 residues. Per germline, CDR1 DFQATT and CDR2 SNEGSKA (reference sequence). CDR3 nucleotides: TGCAGTGCTAAACAGGCCAACTATGGCTACACCTTC. Translated, it gives CSAKQANYGYTF.

This rearrangement joins TRBV7-8 to TRBJ1-5; D not certain. Germline values: CDR1 SGHVS, CDR2 FQNEAQ. The CDR3 has 9 residues. With 5 bases removed from V and 13 bases from J, the gap between germline ends came to 6 bases. The CDR3 sequence is CASSIGQHF. The CDR3 DNA is TGTGCCAGCAGCATAGGACAGCATTTT.

This clonotype was seen repeatedly, ten times or more. This chain's CDR3 is CASSLNLLSEAFF. CDR3 nucleotides: TGTGCCAGCAGCTTAAACTTATTGTCTGAAGCTTTCTTT. This chain links TRBV7-3 with TRBJ1-1; no reliable D call. Trimming pared 1 base from V and 6 bases from J, leaving 9 bases between. CDR1 is SGHTA and CDR2 is FQGTGA in the germline V gene. The CDR3 extends over 13 amino acids.

The chain has TRBV7-9 and TRBJ1-1; 12 bases fit TRBD1. V gave up 7 bases and J gave up 5 bases; unmatched junction bases: 5. Per the germline V gene, CDR1 is SEHNR and CDR2 is FQNEAQ (reference sequence). The CDR3 runs 14 residues. CDR3 nucleotides: TGTGCCAGCACTGGGACAGGGGGCCGTACTGAAGCTTTCTTT. As protein: CASTGTGGRTEAFF.

This chain connects TRBV10-1 to TRBJ1-1; the D is unclear. This CDR3 has 14 residues. V lost 7 bases and J lost 4, with 16 bases in between. Germline V gene sequence: CDR1 WNHNN, CDR2 SYGVQD (reference sequence). CDR3 nucleotide sequence: TGCGCCAGCACTACATTTAGCCCGCGCACTGAAGCTTTCTTT. This translates into CASTTFSPRTEAFF.

This clonotype was seen repeatedly, ten times or more. This chain joins TRBV27 and TRBJ1-2; D is possibly TRBD1 (5 bases). The length of the CDR3 is 15 residues. CDR1 MNHEY and CDR2 SMNVEV come from the germline V gene (reference sequence). V shed 6 bases and J shed 4 bases, with 18 bases lying between them. For the CDR3, the DNA is TGTGCCAGCAGCCGACGAGGGGCCGACCGCTATGGCTACACCTTC. This codes for CASSRRGADRYGYTF.

Many counts were recorded for this clonotype. V usage is TRBV28 and J usage is TRBJ1-1, with D unresolved. The V and J ends lost 6 bases and 0 bases respectively, with 5 bases between them. Germline CDR1 reads MDHEN; CDR2 reads SYDVKM. CDR3 length: 12 residues. CDR3 bases: TGTGCCAGCAGGCCGCTGAACACTGAAGCTTTCTTT. It yields the protein CASRPLNTEAFF. Based on the CDR3 plus reference TRBV28 and TRBJ1-1, the full variable domain is DVKVTQSSRYLVKRTGEKVFLECVQDMDHENMFWYRQDPGLGLRLIYFSYDVKMKEKGDIPEGYSVSREKKERFSLILESASTNQTSMYLCASRPLNTEAFFGQGTRLTVV.

V is TRBV5-5 and J is TRBJ2-7, with D perhaps matching TRBD1 (6 bases). This CDR3 has 13 amino acids. Per the germline V gene, CDR1 is SGHKS and CDR2 is YYEKEE (reference sequence). Trimming left V 4 bases short and J 7 bases short, with 15 bases between. In nucleotides, the CDR3 is TGTGCCAGCAGCACCCGGGACATTGATGAGCAGTACTTC. Encoded protein: CASSTRDIDEQYF.

The V gene is TRBV5-1, the J gene TRBJ1-2; D gene uncertain. The V end was cut by 2 bases, the J end by 2 bases, with 10 bases between. Germline V gene lookup returns CDR1 SGHRS and CDR2 YFSETQ. CDR3 length equals 14 residues. The DNA of the CDR3 is TGCGCCAGCAGCTTCGGGAGGATGAACTATGGCTACACCTTC. Residues: CASSFGRMNYGYTF.

This chain uses TRBV29-1 with TRBJ2-7; weak D call: TRBD2 (5 bases). Deletions cut 2 bases from V and 5 bases from J, with 16 bases between. CDR3 length: 14 amino acids. Looked up from germline, CDR1 is SQVTM and CDR2 is ANQGSEA. CDR3 DNA: TGCAGCGTTGAACCTAGCAGGAGTAGTCACGAGCAGTACTTC. Its protein product is CSVEPSRSSHEQYF.

This clonotype was detected once. CDR3 sequence: CSATGQGVRRPLHF. CDR3 nucleotide sequence: TGCAGTGCCACCGGACAGGGAGTAAGAAGGCCCCTCCACTTT. The chain joins TRBV20-1 to TRBJ1-6; 8 bases line up with TRBD1. This CDR3 spans 14 amino acids. The V gene end was trimmed by 6 bases and the J gene end by 13 bases; junction bases not matched to a gene: 14. Germline V CDR1 and CDR2: DFQATT, SNEGSKA (reference sequence).

On this clonotype: It may be a read error: a sequence one base away is much more abundant. This rearrangement joins TRBV6-1 to TRBJ2-5; D perhaps matches TRBD2 (7 bases). This CDR3 is 14 amino acids long. The germline V gene has CDR1 MNHNS and CDR2 SASEGT. V dropped 6 bases and J dropped 4 bases, with 15 bases sitting between them. CDR3 sequence: CASREGGGRETQYF. The CDR3 DNA is TGTGCCAGCAGGGAGGGGGGGGGGCGAGAGACCCAGTACTTC.

The chain recombines TRBV14 with TRBJ2-5; D not resolved. The CDR3 runs to 15 residues. V lost 0 bases and J lost 4, with 12 bases in between. In germline, CDR1 is SGHDN, CDR2 FVKESK. The chain's CDR3 is CASSQDGRTGETQYF. The CDR3 coding sequence is TGTGCCAGCAGCCAAGATGGACGGACGGGAGAGACCCAGTACTTC.